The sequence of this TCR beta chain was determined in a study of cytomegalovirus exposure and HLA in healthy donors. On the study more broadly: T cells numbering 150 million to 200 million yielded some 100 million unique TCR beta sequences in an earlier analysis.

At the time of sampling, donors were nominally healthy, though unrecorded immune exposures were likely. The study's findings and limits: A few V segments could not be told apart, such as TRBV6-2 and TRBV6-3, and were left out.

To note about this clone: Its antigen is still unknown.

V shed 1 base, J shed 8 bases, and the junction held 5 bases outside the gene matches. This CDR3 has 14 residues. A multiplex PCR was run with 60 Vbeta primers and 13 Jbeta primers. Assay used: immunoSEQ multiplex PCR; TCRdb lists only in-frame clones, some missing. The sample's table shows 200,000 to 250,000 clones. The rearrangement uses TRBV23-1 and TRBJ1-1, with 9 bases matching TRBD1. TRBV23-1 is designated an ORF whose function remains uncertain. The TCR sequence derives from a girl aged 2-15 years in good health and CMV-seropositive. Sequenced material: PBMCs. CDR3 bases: TGCGCCAGCAGTCAATTCGAAGGGACAGGGGAAGCTTTCTTT. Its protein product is CASSQFEGTGEAFF.